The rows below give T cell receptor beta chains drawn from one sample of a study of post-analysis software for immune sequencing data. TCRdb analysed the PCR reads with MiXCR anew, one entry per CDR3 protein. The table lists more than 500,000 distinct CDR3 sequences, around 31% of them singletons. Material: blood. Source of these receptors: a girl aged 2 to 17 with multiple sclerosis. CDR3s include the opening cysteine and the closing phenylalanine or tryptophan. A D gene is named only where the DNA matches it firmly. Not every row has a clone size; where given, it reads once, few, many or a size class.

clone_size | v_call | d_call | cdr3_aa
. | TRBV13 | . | CASSLSVSNEQFF
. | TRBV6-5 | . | CASGGVRNEKLFF
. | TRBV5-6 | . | CASSSTFGRNNEQFF
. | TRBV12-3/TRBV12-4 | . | CASSFGGLETQYF
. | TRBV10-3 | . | CAISAGISGRGTDTQYF
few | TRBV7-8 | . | CASSLIGGADTQYF
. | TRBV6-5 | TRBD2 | CASIKTSGDSGGTQYF
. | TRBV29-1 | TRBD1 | CSVEPTGGNTEAFF
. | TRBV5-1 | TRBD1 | CASSLDATGGMVPQHF
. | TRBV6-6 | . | CASSYSNPDTQYF
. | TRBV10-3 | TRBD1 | CAISDETGGDTQYF
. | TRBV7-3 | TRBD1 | CASPGQGAWNTEAFF
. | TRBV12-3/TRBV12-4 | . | CASSLGGLPRYGYTF